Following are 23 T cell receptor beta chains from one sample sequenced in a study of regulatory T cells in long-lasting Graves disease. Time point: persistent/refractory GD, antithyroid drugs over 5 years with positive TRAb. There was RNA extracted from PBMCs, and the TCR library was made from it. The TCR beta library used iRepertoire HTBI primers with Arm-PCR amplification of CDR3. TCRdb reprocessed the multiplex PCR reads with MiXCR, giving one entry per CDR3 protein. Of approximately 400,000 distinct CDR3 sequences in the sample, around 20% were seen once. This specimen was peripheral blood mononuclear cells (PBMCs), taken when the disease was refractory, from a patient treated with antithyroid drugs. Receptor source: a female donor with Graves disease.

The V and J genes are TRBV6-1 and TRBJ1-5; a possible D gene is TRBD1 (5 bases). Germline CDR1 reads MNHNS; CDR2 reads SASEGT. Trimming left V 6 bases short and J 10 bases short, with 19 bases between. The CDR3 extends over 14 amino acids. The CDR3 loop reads CASSHGYPGRPQHF. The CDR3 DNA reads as TGTGCCAGCAGCCACGGCTATCCGGGACGTCCCCAGCATTTT.

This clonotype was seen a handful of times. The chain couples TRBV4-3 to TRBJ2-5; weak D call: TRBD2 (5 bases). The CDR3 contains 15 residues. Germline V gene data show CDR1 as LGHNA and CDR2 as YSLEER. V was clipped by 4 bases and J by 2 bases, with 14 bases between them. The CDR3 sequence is CASSRSPGLQETQYF. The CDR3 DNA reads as TGCGCCAGCAGCCGTAGCCCGGGGTTACAAGAGACCCAGTACTTC.

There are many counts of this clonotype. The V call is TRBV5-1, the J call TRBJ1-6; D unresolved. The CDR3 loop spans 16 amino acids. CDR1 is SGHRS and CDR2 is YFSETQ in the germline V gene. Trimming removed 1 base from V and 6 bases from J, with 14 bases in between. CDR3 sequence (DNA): TGCGCCAGCAGCTTGATCGGCAAGGACCCTAATTCACCCCTCCACTTT. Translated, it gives CASSLIGKDPNSPLHF.

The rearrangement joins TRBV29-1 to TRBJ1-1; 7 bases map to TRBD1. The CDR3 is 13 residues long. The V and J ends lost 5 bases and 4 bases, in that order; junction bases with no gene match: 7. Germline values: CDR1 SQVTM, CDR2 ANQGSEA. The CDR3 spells CSVLDRVSTEAFF. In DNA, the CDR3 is TGCAGCGTTCTTGACAGGGTGAGCACTGAAGCTTTCTTT.

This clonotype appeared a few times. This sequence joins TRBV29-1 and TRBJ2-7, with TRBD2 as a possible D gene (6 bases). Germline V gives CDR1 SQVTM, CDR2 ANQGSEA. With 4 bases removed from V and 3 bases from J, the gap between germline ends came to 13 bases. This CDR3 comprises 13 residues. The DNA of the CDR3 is TGCAGCGTTGTAACTAGCACCTACTACGAGCAGTACTTC. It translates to CSVVTSTYYEQYF.

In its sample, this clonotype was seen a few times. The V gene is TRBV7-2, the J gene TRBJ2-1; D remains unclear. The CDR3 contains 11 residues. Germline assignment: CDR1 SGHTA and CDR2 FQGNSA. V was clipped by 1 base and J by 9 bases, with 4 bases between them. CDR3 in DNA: TGTGCCAGCAGCTTAGACCTTGAGCAGTTCTTC. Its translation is CASSLDLEQFF.

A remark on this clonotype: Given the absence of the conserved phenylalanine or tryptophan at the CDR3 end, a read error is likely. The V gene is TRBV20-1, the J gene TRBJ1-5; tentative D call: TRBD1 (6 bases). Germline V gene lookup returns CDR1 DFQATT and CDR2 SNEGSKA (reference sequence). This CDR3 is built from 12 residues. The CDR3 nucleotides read TGCAGTGCCAGAGGAGGGGGTCAGCCCCAGCATCTT. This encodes CSARGGGQPQHL.

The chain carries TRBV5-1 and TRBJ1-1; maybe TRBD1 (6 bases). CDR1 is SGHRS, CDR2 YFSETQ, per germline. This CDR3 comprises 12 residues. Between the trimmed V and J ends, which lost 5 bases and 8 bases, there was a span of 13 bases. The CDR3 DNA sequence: TGCGCCAGCAGTTCAGGACAGACCGAAGCTTTCTTT. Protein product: CASSSGQTEAFF.

Here the CDR3 DNA reads TGTGCCAGCTCACCACTTAAGGCAGGTGATCAGCCCCAGCATTTT. It codes for CASSPLKAGDQPQHF. The chain recombines TRBV18 with TRBJ1-5, with D unclear. The CDR3 length is 15 residues. V shed 1 base and J shed 5 bases, with 12 bases lying between them. CDR1 is KGHSH and CDR2 is LQKENI in the germline V gene.

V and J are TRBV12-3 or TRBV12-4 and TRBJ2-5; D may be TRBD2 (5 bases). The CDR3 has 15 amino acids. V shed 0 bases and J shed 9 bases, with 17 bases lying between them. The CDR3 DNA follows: TGTGCCAGCAGTTTAGCCCCCCCTCGGGCCGGGGCCCAGTACTTC. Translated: CASSLAPPRAGAQYF.

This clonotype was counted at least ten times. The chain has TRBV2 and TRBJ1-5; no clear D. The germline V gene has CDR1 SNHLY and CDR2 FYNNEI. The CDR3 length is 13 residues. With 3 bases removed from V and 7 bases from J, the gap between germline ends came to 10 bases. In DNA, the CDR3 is TGTGCCAGCAGTGATCAGGTCGAACAGCCCCAGCATTTT. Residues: CASSDQVEQPQHF.

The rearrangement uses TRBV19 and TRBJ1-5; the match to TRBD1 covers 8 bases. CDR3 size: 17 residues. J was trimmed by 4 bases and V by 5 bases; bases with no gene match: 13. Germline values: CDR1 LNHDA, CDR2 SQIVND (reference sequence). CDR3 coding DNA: TGTGCCAGTAGTGCATCCGGGACAGGCGCGGGGAATCAGCCCCAGCATTTT. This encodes CASSASGTGAGNQPQHF. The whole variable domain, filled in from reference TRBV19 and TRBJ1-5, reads DGGITQSPKYLFRKEGQNVTLSCEQNLNHDAMYWYRQDPGQGLRLIYYSQIVNDFQKGDIAEGYSVSREKKESFPLTVTSAQKNPTAFYLCASSASGTGAGNQPQHFGDGTRLSIL.

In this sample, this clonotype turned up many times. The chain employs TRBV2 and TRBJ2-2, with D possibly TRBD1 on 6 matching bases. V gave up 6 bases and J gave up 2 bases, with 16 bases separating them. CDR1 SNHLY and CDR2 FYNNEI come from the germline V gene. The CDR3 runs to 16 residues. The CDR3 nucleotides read TGTGCCAGCAGCGCAGGGGTCGGCATTAACACCGGGGAGCTGTTTTTT. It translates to CASSAGVGINTGELFF.

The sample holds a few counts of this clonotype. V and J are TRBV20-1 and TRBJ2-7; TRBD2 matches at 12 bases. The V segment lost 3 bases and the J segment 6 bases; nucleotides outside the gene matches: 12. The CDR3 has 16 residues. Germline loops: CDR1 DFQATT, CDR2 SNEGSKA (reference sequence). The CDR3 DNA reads TGCAGTGCTAGCGACCCGAAGACTAGCGGGAGAGGCGAGCAGTACTTC. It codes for CSASDPKTSGRGEQYF.

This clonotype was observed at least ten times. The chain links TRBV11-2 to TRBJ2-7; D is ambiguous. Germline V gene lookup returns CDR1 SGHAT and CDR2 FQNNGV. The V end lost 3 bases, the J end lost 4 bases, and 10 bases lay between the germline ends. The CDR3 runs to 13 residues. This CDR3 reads CASSFGSNYEQYF. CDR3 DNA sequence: TGTGCCAGCAGCTTTGGGTCGAATTACGAGCAGTACTTC. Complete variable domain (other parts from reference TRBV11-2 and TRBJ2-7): EAGVAQSPRYKIIEKRQSVAFWCNPISGHATLYWYQQILGQGPKLLIQFQNNGVVDDSQLPKDRFSAERLKGVDSTLKIQPAKLEDSAVYLCASSFGSNYEQYFGPGTRLTVT.

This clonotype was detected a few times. As DNA, the CDR3 is TGTGCCAGCAGCTTGATTATGCGGGGGGAGAACGAGCAGTACTTC. Protein sequence: CASSLIMRGENEQYF. This sequence joins TRBV7-2 and TRBJ2-7; the match to TRBD2 covers 8 bases. This CDR3 has 15 amino acids. V lost 3 bases to trimming and J lost 5 bases; unmatched junction nucleotides: 9. Germline V lookup: CDR1 SGHTA, CDR2 FQGNSA.

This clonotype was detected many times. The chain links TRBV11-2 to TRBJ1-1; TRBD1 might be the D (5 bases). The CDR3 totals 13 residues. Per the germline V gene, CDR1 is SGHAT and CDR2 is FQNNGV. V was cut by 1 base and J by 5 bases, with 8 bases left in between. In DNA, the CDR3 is TGTGCCAGCAGCTTAGTGCGGGGGACTGAAGCTTTCTTT. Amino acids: CASSLVRGTEAFF.

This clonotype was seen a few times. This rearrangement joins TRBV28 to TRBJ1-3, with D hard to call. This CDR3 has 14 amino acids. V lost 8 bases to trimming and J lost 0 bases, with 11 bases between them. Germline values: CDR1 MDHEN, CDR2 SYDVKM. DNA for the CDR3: TGTGCCAGCCTACCGGGGAGCTCTGGAAACACCATATATTTT. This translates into CASLPGSSGNTIYF.

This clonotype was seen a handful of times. The CDR3 is CAVYRAIYGYTF. For the CDR3, the DNA is TGTGCCGTTTACAGGGCCATCTATGGCTACACCTTC. The chain recombines TRBV3-1 with TRBJ1-2; TRBD1 might be the D (6 bases). CDR3 size: 12 residues. The germline V gene has CDR1 LGHDT and CDR2 YNNKEL (reference sequence). V lost 11 bases and J lost 4, with 14 bases in between. Based on the CDR3 plus reference TRBV3-1 and TRBJ1-2, the full variable domain is DTAVSQTPKYLVTQMGNDKSIKCEQNLGHDTMYWYKQDSKKFLKIMFSYNNKELIINETVPNRFSPKSPDKAHLNLHINSLELGDSAVYFCAVYRAIYGYTFGSGTRLTVV.

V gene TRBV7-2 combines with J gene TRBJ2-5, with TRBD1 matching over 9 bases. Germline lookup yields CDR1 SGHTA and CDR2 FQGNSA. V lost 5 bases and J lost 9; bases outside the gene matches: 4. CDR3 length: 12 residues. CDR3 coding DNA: TGTGCCAGCAGCCGCGGACAGGGGTCCCAGTACTTC. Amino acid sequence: CASSRGQGSQYF.

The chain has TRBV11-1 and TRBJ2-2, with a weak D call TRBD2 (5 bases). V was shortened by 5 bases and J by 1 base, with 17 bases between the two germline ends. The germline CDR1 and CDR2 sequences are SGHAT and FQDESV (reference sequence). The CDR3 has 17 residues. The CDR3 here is CASSVSPGIQNTGELFF. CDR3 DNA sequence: TGTGCCAGCAGCGTGTCGCCCGGGATTCAGAACACCGGGGAGCTGTTTTTT.

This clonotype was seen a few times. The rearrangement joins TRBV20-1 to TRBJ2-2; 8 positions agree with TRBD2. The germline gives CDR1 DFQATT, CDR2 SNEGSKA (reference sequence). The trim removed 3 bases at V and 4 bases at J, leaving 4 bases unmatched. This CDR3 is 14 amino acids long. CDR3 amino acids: CSASSGSPTGELFF. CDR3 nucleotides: TGCAGTGCTAGCAGCGGGAGCCCCACCGGGGAGCTGTTTTTT.

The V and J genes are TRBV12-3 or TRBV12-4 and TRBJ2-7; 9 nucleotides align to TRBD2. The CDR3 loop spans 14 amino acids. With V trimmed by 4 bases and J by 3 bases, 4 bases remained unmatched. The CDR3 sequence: CASSSTSGFYEQYF. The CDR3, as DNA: TGTGCCAGCAGTTCGACTAGCGGCTTCTACGAGCAGTACTTC.